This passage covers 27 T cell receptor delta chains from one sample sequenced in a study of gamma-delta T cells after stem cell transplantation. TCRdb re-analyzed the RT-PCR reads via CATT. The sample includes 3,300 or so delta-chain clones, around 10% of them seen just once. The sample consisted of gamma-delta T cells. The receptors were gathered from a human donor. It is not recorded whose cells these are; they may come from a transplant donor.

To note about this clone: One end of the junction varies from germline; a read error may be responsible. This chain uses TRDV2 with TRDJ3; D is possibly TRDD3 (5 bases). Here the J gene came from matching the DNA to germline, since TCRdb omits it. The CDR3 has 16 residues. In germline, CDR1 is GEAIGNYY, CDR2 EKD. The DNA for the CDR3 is TGTGCCTGCGACACCCAAGGATACTGGGACACCCGACAGATGTTTTTC. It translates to CACDTQGYWDTRQMFF.

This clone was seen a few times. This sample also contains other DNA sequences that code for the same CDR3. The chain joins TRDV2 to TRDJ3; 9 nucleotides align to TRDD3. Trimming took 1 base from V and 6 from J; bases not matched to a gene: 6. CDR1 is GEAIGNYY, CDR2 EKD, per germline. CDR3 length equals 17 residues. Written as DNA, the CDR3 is TGTGCCTGTGACACTGGGGGATATAAGGAGGACACCCGACAGATGTTTTTC. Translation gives CACDTGGYKEDTRQMFF.

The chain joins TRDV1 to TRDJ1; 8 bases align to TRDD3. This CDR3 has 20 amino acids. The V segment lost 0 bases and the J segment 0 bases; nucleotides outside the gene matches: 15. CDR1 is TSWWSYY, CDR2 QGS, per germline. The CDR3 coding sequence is TGTGCTCTTGGGGAACTGGGAAATTCTACTGGGGGCTTGTACACCGATAAACTCATCTTT. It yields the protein CALGELGNSTGGLYTDKLIF.

DNA of the CDR3: TGTGCTCTTGGGGAACCCCGGCCTTCCCTCACTGGGGGACTCATCTTT. It encodes CALGEPRPSLTGGLIF. The chain recombines TRDV1 with TRDJ1; 8 bases fit TRDD3. The V gene's germline CDR1 is TSWWSYY and CDR2 QGS. The trim removed 1 base at V and 10 bases at J, leaving 14 bases unmatched. The CDR3 has 16 residues.

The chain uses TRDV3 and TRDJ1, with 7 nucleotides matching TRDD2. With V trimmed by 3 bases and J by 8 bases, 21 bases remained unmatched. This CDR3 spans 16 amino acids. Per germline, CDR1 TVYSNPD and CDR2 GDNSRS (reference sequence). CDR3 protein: CAFLNRLPPILVKLIF. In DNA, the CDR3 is TGTGCCTTCCTAAACCGCCTTCCTCCAATTCTCGTAAAACTCATCTTT.

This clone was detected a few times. CDR3 DNA: TGTGCTCTTGGGGAACCTGCCATGGTGCTCAGCCAAGGGGATAAACTCATCTTT. This gives the protein CALGEPAMVLSQGDKLIF. The chain couples TRDV1 to TRDJ1, with unresolved D. CDR3 length: 18 residues. Germline loops: CDR1 TSWWSYY, CDR2 QGS. The V end lost 1 base, the J end lost 5 bases, and 23 bases lay between the germline ends.

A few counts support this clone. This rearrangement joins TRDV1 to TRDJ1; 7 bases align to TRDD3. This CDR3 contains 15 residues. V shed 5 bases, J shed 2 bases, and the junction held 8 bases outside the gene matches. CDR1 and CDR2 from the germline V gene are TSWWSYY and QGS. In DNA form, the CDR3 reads TGTGCTCTTGGGAATTTTCCCTGGGGGACCGATAAACTCATCTTT. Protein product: CALGNFPWGTDKLIF.

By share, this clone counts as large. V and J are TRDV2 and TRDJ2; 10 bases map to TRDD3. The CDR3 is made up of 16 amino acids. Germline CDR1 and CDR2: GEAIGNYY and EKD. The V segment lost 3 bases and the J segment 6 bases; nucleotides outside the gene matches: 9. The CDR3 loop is CACDAVLGDWAAQLFF. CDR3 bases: TGTGCCTGTGACGCCGTACTGGGGGATTGGGCAGCACAACTCTTCTTT.

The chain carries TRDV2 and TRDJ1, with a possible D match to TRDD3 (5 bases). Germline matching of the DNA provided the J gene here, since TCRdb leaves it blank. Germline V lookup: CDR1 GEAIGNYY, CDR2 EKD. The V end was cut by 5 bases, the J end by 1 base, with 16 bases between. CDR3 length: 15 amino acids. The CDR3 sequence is CACVLVDITTDKLIF. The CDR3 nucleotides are TGTGCCTGTGTACTGGTGGATATCACCACCGATAAACTCATCTTT.

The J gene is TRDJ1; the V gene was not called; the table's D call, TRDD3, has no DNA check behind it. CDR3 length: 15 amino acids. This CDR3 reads CAFSNLGDTTDKLIF. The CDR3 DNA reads TGTGCCTTTTCCAATCTGGGGGATACGACCGATAAACTCATCTTT.

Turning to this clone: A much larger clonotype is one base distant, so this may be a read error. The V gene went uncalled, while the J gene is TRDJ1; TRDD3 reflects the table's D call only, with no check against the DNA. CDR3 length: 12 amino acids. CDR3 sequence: CACDWGCTKLIF. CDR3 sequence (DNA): TGTGCCTGTGACTGGGGATGCACTAAACTCATCTTT.

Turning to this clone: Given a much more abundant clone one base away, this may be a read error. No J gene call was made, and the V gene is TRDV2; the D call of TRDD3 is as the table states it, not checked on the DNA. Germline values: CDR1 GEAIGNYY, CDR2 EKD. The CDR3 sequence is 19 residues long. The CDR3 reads CACDTARGTRNWGIRGHIF. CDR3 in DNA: TGTGCCTGTGACACCGCAAGAGGTACTAGGAACTGGGGGATACGGGGACACATCTTT.

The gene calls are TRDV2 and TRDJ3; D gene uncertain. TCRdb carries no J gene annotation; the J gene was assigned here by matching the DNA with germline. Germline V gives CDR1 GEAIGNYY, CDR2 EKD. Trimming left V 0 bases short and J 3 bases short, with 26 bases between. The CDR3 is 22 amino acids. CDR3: CACDTGFPPLLTAGWDTRQMFF. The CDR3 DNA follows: TGTGCCTGTGACACCGGTTTCCCCCCTCTTCTGACCGCTGGCTGGGACACCCGACAGATGTTTTTC.

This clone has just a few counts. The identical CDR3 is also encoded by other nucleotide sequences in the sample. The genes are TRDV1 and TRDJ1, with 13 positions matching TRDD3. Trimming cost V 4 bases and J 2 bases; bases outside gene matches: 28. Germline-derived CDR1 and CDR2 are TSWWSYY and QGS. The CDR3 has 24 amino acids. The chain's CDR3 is CALGVPSPQSTDWGIREGTDKLIF. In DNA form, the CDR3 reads TGTGCTCTTGGGGTTCCCTCCCCACAAAGCACCGACTGGGGGATACGCGAGGGGACCGATAAACTCATCTTT.

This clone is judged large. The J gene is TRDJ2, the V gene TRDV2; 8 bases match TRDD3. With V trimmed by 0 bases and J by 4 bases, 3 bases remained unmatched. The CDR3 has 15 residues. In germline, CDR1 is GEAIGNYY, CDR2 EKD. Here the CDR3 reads CACDTAGYGTAQLFF. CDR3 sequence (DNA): TGTGCCTGTGACACCGCGGGATACGGGACAGCACAACTCTTCTTT.

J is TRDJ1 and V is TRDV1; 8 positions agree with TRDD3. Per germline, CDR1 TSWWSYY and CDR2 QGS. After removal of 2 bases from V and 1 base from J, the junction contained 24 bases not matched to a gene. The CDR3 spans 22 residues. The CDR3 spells CALGELTRPGGIRENRTDKLIF. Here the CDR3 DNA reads TGTGCTCTTGGGGAATTGACTCGTCCGGGTGGGATACGAGAGAACCGCACCGATAAACTCATCTTT.

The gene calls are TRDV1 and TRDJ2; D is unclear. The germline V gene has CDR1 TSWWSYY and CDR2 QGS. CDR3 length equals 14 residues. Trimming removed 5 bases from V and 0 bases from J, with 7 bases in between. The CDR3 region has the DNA TGTGCTCTTGGGATACCGACTTTGACAGCACAACTCTTCTTT. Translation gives CALGIPTLTAQLFF.

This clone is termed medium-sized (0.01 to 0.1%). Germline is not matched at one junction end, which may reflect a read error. The CDR3 DNA reads as TGTGCCTGGGACAAGCTCCACTCTTCCCCGGGCGGTCCCCCGTACACCGATAAACTCATCTTT. This codes for CAWDKLHSSPGGPPYTDKLIF. The rearrangement joins TRDV2 to TRDJ1, with a tentative D call TRDD2 (5 bases). The CDR3 extends over 21 amino acids. Germline V lookup: CDR1 GEAIGNYY, CDR2 EKD.

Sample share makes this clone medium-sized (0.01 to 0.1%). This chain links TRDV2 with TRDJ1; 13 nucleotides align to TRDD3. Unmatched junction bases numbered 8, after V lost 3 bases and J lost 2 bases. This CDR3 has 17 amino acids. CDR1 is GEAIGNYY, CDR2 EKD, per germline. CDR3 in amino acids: CACDSILGDTRTDKLIF. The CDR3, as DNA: TGTGCCTGTGACTCGATACTGGGGGATACGAGGACCGATAAACTCATCTTT.

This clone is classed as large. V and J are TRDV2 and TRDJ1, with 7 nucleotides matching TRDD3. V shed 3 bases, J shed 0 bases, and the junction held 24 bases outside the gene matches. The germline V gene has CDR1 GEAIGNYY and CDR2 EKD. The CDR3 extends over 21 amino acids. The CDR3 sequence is CACDVRWGTLGLGTYTDKLIF. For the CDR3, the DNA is TGTGCCTGTGACGTTAGATGGGGGACGCTGGGGCTTGGCACGTACACCGATAAACTCATCTTT.

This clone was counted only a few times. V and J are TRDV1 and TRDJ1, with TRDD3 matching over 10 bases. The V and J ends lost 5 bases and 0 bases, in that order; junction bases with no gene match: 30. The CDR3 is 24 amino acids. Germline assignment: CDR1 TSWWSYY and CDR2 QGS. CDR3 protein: CALGNPLCISFPTGGCLYTDKLIF. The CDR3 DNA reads TGTGCTCTTGGGAACCCCCTGTGCATAAGTTTTCCTACTGGGGGATGCCTGTACACCGATAAACTCATCTTT.

CDR3 sequence reads: CALGYLVLGDTPPLLTAQLFF. As DNA, the CDR3 is TGTGCTCTTGGTTATCTTGTACTGGGGGATACCCCACCTCTTTTGACAGCACAACTCTTCTTT. The chain couples TRDV1 to TRDJ2, with 12 bases lining up with TRDD3. CDR1 and CDR2 (germline): TSWWSYY, QGS. This CDR3 spans 21 amino acids. The V and J ends lost 6 bases and 1 base, in that order; junction bases with no gene match: 18.

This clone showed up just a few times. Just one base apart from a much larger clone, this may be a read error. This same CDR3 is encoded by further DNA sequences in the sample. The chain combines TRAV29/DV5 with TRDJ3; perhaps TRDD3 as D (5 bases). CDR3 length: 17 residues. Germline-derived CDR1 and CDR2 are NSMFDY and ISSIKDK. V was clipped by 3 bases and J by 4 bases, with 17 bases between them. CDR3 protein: CAATAALGAWDTRQMFF. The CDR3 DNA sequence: TGTGCAGCAACAGCCGCCCTGGGCGCTTGGGACACCCGACAGATGTTTTTC.

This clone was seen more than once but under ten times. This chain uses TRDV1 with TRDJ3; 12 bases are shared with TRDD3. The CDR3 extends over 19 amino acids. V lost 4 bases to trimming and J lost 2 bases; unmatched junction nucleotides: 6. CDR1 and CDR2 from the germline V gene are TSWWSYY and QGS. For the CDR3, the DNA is TGTGCTCTTGGGGCTGAGTACTGGGGGATACCCTGGGACACCCGACAGATGTTTTTC. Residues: CALGAEYWGIPWDTRQMFF.

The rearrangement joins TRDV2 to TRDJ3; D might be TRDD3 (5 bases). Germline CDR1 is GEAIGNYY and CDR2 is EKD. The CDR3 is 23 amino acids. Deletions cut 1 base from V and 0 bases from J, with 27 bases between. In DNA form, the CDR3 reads TGTGCCTGTGACACGCCCGGGAGTTCAGGGGGCCCCACCAGCTCCTGGGACACCCGACAGATGTTTTTC. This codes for CACDTPGSSGGPTSSWDTRQMFF.

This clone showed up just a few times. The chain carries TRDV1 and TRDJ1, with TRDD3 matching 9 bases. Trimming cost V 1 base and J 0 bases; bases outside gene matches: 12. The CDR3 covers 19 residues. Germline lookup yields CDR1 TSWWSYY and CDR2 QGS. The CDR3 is CALGEPSVTGGGYTDKLIF. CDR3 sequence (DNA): TGTGCTCTTGGGGAACCTTCCGTTACTGGGGGAGGGTACACCGATAAACTCATCTTT.

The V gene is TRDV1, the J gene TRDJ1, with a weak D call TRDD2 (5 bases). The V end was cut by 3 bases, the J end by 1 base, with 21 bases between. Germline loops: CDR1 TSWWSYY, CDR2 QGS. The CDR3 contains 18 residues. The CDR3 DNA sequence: TGTGCTCTTGGGGATTCCTCGTCCCTAAAACCACTCACCGATAAACTCATCTTT. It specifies CALGDSSSLKPLTDKLIF.